This T cell receptor beta chain came from a study of shared clonotypes between healthy human individuals. At the level of the study: Three plates were used per donor for CD4 naive, three for CD4 memory, two for CD8 naive and one for CD8 memory.

Here immunoSEQ multiplex PCR was the method, and the copy in TCRdb shows in-frame clones only, minus some. This table holds 900,000 to 1,200,000 clones, around 78% found once. Study-wide findings and caveats: Donor clonotype sharing was expected to depend on sequencing depth.

On this clone itself: Its antigen is still unknown.

Germline CDR1 and CDR2: MNHEY and SVGAGI. This CDR3 comprises 13 residues. The junction had 8 bases not matched to a gene; V was cut back by 6 bases and J by 8 bases. The chain is built from TRBV6-5 and TRBJ1-2; TRBD1 agrees at 8 bases. Sequencing used memory CD4+ T cells from PBMCs. Stated subset: CD45RA-negative fraction. The sequence was collected from a man between 18 and 29 years old in good health. Some clones in this sample may be carry-over from other donors' samples. As DNA, the CDR3 is TGTGCCAGCAGCACCCAGGGGGCGAGCGGCTACACCTTC. Amino acid sequence: CASSTQGASGYTF.